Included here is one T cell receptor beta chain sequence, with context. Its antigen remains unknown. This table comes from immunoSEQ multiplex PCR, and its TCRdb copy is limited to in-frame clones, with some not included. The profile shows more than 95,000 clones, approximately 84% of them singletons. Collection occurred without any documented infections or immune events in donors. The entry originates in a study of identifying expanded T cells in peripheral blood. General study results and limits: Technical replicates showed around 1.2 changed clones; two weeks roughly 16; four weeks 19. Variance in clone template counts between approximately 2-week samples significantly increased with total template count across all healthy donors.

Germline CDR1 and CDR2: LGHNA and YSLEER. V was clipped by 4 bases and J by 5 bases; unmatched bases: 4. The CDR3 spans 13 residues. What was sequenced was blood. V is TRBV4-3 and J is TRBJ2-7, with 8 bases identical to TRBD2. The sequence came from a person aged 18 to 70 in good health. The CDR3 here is CASSRLSGDEQYF. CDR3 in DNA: TGCGCCAGCAGCCGGCTTAGCGGGGACGAGCAGTACTTC.